These 18 T cell receptor beta chains share one sample of origin, sequenced in a study of prognosis after radiotherapy for stage I lung cancer. Two-round multiplex PCR amplified TCR beta CDR3 from genomic DNA. Specific primers for each TRBV and TRBJ gene were what first-round PCR used. TCRdb reprocessed the multiplex PCR reads with MiXCR, giving one entry per CDR3 protein. Here the sample spans about 36,000 distinct CDR3 sequences, about 31% being singletons. The source material was PBMCs, sampled before or after stereotactic body radiation therapy (not recorded which). The receptors stem from a donor of 50 years or more with non-small cell lung cancer.

By frequency in the sample, this clonotype is medium-sized. The chain recombines TRBV6-1 with TRBJ1-2, with TRBD1 matching over 9 bases. V gave up 4 bases and J gave up 3 bases; unmatched junction bases: 3. Germline V CDR1 and CDR2: MNHNS, SASEGT. The CDR3 extends over 14 amino acids. The CDR3 bases are TGTGCCAGCAGTGGGGGACAGGGCCACTATGGCTACACCTTC. Translation gives CASSGGQGHYGYTF.

This clonotype was observed many times. This chain links TRBV6-1 with TRBJ2-3; possibly TRBD2 for D (5 bases). The CDR3 contains 15 residues. The germline V gene has CDR1 MNHNS and CDR2 SASEGT. The V end was cut by 6 bases, the J end by 2 bases, with 15 bases between. CDR3 bases: TGTGCCAGCAGACCCGGTCGGGGAATCACAGATACGCAGTATTTT. It encodes CASRPGRGITDTQYF.

This clonotype was recorded many times. The chain joins TRBV12-3 or TRBV12-4 to TRBJ1-5; D might be TRBD1 (6 bases). The CDR3 is 15 amino acids. The V end was cut by 4 bases, the J end by 11 bases, with 21 bases between. CDR3 coding DNA: TGTGCCAGCAGTTCTAGCTCGGGGGCCTATGGGTCCCAGCATTTT. Translation gives CASSSSSGAYGSQHF.

This clonotype occurred many times. The chain employs TRBV7-9 and TRBJ2-7; D unclear. Germline V gene sequence: CDR1 SEHNR, CDR2 FQNEAQ (reference sequence). This CDR3 contains 13 residues. V lost 3 bases, J lost 5 bases, and 11 bases lay in between. CDR3 sequence (DNA): TGTGCCAGCAGCTTTACCGCACGCGACGAGCAGTACTTC. This codes for CASSFTARDEQYF. Complete variable domain (other parts from reference TRBV7-9 and TRBJ2-7): DTGVSQNPRHKITKRGQNVTFRCDPISEHNRLYWYRQTLGQGPEFLTYFQNEAQLEKSRLLSDRFSAERPKGSFSTLEIQRTEQGDSAMYLCASSFTARDEQYFGPGTRLTVT.

This clonotype came up many times. The chain links TRBV5-1 to TRBJ2-7; 7 nucleotides line up with TRBD2. This CDR3 region has 13 residues. Germline CDR1 is SGHRS and CDR2 is YFSETQ. Losses at the gene ends were 4 bases for V and 2 bases for J; bases not matched to a gene: 3. Here the CDR3 reads CASSRGGTYEQYF. The CDR3, as DNA: TGCGCCAGCAGCCGCGGGGGAACCTACGAGCAGTACTTC.

This clonotype was counted many times. V gene TRBV30 combines with J gene TRBJ1-2; D gene ambiguous. Trimming took 3 bases from V and 5 from J, leaving 10 bases between them. This CDR3 has 12 residues. Germline-derived CDR1 and CDR2 are GTSNPN and SVGIG (reference sequence). CDR3 bases: TGTGCCTGGAGACGGACGGCTTATGGCTACACCTTC. Its protein product is CAWRRTAYGYTF.

By share, this clonotype counts as medium-sized. This chain connects TRBV9 to TRBJ2-1; D unresolved. The length of the CDR3 is 12 residues. The V gene lost 4 bases and the J gene lost 5 bases, with 7 bases spanning the gap. Germline CDR1 reads SGDLS; CDR2 reads YYNGEE. CDR3 region: CASSPRNNEQFF. The CDR3 DNA sequence: TGTGCCAGCAGCCCTCGTAACAATGAGCAGTTCTTC.

This clonotype was seen repeatedly, ten times or more. This sequence joins TRBV7-9 and TRBJ1-1; the D gene is possibly TRBD1 (6 bases). The CDR3 is 13 residues long. Trimming stripped 7 bases from V and 4 bases from J, with 13 bases between. Germline CDR1 and CDR2: SEHNR and FQNEAQ (reference sequence). CDR3 amino acids: CASTQQGGTEAFF. As DNA, the CDR3 is TGTGCCAGCACCCAACAGGGAGGCACTGAAGCTTTCTTT.

A note on this clonotype: This likely stems from a read error, as it lies one base from a far larger clone. J is TRBJ1-2 and V is TRBV6-4; 9 nucleotides line up with TRBD1. CDR3 size: 15 residues. Germline-derived CDR1 and CDR2 are MRHNA and SNTAGT. DNA for the CDR3: TGTGCCAGCAGACAAACAGGGGGCAGAGACTATGGCTACATCTTC. Protein sequence: CASRQTGGRDYGYIF.

This clonotype was counted ten times or more. The rearrangement links TRBV19 to TRBJ1-6; 11 bases agree with TRBD1. Germline V gene sequence: CDR1 LNHDA, CDR2 SQIVND (reference sequence). This CDR3 contains 17 residues. V lost 5 bases, J lost 6 bases, and 9 bases stayed unmatched. Here the CDR3 reads CASSPTGQGAVNSPLHF. The CDR3 coding sequence is TGTGCCAGTAGTCCCACCGGACAGGGGGCGGTTAATTCACCCCTCCACTTT.

This clonotype was seen many times. V gene TRBV19 combines with J gene TRBJ1-5, with 7 nucleotides matching TRBD1. With 4 bases clipped from V and 7 bases from J, the junction kept 4 bases outside the gene matches. Germline V gene lookup returns CDR1 LNHDA and CDR2 SQIVND (reference sequence). This CDR3 contains 13 residues. CDR3 in amino acids: CASSNQGGQPQHF. In DNA form, the CDR3 reads TGTGCCAGTAGTAACCAGGGGGGACAGCCCCAGCATTTT. The complete variable domain, with remaining parts taken from reference TRBV19 and TRBJ1-5, reads DGGITQSPKYLFRKEGQNVTLSCEQNLNHDAMYWYRQDPGQGLRLIYYSQIVNDFQKGDIAEGYSVSREKKESFPLTVTSAQKNPTAFYLCASSNQGGQPQHFGDGTRLSIL.

This clonotype was observed at least ten times. This chain links TRBV6-1 with TRBJ1-1, with TRBD1 matching over 7 bases. The germline V gene has CDR1 MNHNS and CDR2 SASEGT. V was pared by 3 bases and J by 4 bases, with 5 bases of the junction left unmatched. The length of the CDR3 is 14 residues. The CDR3 is CASSDRGIGTEAFF. Here the CDR3 DNA reads TGTGCCAGCAGTGACAGGGGGATTGGCACTGAAGCTTTCTTT.

This chain uses TRBV6-2 or TRBV6-3 with TRBJ2-6, with D possibly TRBD2 on 5 matching bases. The germline CDR1 and CDR2 sequences are MNHEY and SVGEGT. V lost 9 bases, J lost 0 bases, and 12 bases lay in between. There are 15 residues in the CDR3. In DNA, the CDR3 is TGTGCCAGTACGGGGTCCCTCTCTGGGGCCAACGTCCTGACTTTC. Protein product: CASTGSLSGANVLTF.

For the CDR3, the DNA is TGTGCCAGCAGTCCGCATAGACTAGCGAGTATCCCAGATACGCAGTATTTT. Amino acids: CASSPHRLASIPDTQYF. V usage is TRBV27 and J usage is TRBJ2-3; TRBD2 aligns across 8 bases. From germline, CDR1 is MNHEY and CDR2 SMNVEV (reference sequence). The J segment lost 4 bases and the V segment lost 5 bases, leaving 14 bases of the junction unmatched. The CDR3 runs 17 residues.

This clonotype was seen just once. It differs at one base from a far larger clone, so likely a read error. The chain joins TRBV6-9 to TRBJ2-5; 9 bases fit TRBD1. The CDR3 is 16 residues long. J gave up 4 bases and V 7 bases, and 13 bases lay outside the gene matches. Germline V gene lookup returns CDR1 MNHGY and CDR2 SVAAGI. CDR3 coding DNA: TGTGCCAGCATTTACTCCTGGACAGGGGCCCGAGAGACCCAGTACTTC. Its translation: CASIYSWTGARETQYF.

In regard to this clonotype: A far larger clone is a single base away, which makes a read error likely. This chain links TRBV6-2 or TRBV6-3 with TRBJ2-2; possible D gene TRBD2, 5 bases. The CDR3 is 14 amino acids. Germline assignment: CDR1 MNHEY and CDR2 SVGEGT. CDR3 sequence (DNA): TGTGCCAGCAGTCCCCAATCTGGCACCGGGGAGCCGTTTTTT. Translation: CASSPQSGTGEPFF.

Concerning this clonotype: Its ends do not fully match the called genes, so a read error is possible. V usage is TRBV20-1 and J usage is TRBJ2-3, with TRBD2 as a possible D gene (6 bases). The CDR3 has 15 residues. Looked up from germline, CDR1 is DFQATT and CDR2 is SNEGSKA (reference sequence). The CDR3 reads CSDSGTVTSKDTQYF. DNA for the CDR3: TGCAGTGATAGCGGCACAGTTACTAGCAAAGATACGCAGTATTTT.

With respect to this clonotype: It may be a read error: a sequence one base away is much more abundant. The chain carries TRBV12-3 or TRBV12-4 and TRBJ1-1; 7 bases fit TRBD1. The CDR3 is 14 amino acids. The CDR3 region is CASSDQGENTEALF. Written as DNA, the CDR3 is TGTGCCAGCAGTGACCAGGGGGAGAACACTGAAGCTCTCTTT.